This is a list of T cell receptor beta chains from one sample in a study of T cell responses to AZD1222 COVID-19 vaccine. Repertoires were generated with immunoSEQ multiplex PCR, while TCRdb's copy carries only in-frame clones and drops some. The sample lists approximately 85,000 clones; about 86% were seen once. The sequences come from peripheral blood, collected on day 0 of AZD1222 vaccination. These receptors were taken from an adult in good health. Both conserved end residues are part of each CDR3. Each record gives: CDR3 length, V gene, D gene, J gene, clone size, CDR3 protein, CDR3 DNA. D genes are given only for firm matches. Not all rows give a size; the values are once, few, many and, for expanded clones, a class.

13	TRBV5-1	NA	TRBJ1-1	NA	CASSLWGGTEAFF	TGCGCCAGCAGCTTGTGGGGGGGCACTGAAGCTTTCTTT
18	TRBV3-1/TRBV3-2	TRBD2	TRBJ2-3	NA	CASSLTLPGTSSTDTQYF	TGTGCCAGCAGCCTAACCCTCCCCGGGACTAGCAGCACAGATACGCAGTATTTT
18	TRBV6-4	NA	TRBJ2-6	NA	CASSPFFFKASGANVLTF	TGTGCCAGCAGTCCCTTCTTCTTCAAAGCATCTGGGGCCAACGTCCTGACTTTC
15	TRBV23-1	TRBD1	TRBJ1-1	NA	CASSHTRTGGLEAFF	TGCGCCAGCAGTCACACACGGACAGGGGGGCTTGAAGCTTTCTTT
18	TRBV27	TRBD2	TRBJ2-1	NA	CASSSETSGRRSYNEQFF	TGTGCCAGCAGTTCCGAGACTAGCGGGAGGAGGTCCTACAATGAGCAGTTCTTC
15	TRBV19	TRBD1	TRBJ2-2	NA	CASRPGQQITGELFF	TGTGCCAGCCGACCGGGACAGCAAATCACCGGGGAGCTGTTTTTT
14	TRBV7-9	NA	TRBJ2-3	NA	CASGTSWQTDTQYF	TGTGCCAGTGGGACTTCGTGGCAGACAGATACGCAGTATTTT
14	TRBV6-5	NA	TRBJ1-1	NA	CASSSLGGNTEAFF	TGTGCCAGCAGCTCCTTGGGTGGGAACACTGAAGCTTTCTTT
16	TRBV3-1/TRBV3-2	TRBD1	TRBJ1-5	NA	CASSPRQGANNQPQHF	TGTGCCAGCAGCCCCAGACAGGGGGCTAACAATCAGCCCCAGCATTTT
15	TRBV19	NA	TRBJ2-5	NA	CASSIWGITQETQYF	TGTGCCAGTAGTATCTGGGGGATCACTCAAGAGACCCAGTACTTC
14	TRBV30	NA	TRBJ1-1	NA	CAWSPTSLNTEAFF	TGTGCCTGGAGTCCGACATCCCTGAACACTGAAGCTTTCTTT
11	TRBV2	NA	TRBJ1-2	NA	CASVQVGGYTF	TGTGCCAGCGTGCAGGTTGGTGGCTACACCTTC
16	TRBV10-3	NA	TRBJ1-6	NA	CAISELFTGRDSPLHF	TGTGCCATCAGTGAGCTCTTTACAGGAAGGGACTCACCCCTCCACTTT
13	TRBV19	TRBD1	TRBJ1-1	NA	CASSTRTGSGAFF	TGTGCCAGTAGTACCCGGACAGGGTCTGGGGCTTTCTTT
15	TRBV7-2	TRBD2	TRBJ2-1	NA	CASSQTSGEYNEQFF	TGTGCCAGCAGCCAAACTAGCGGGGAATACAATGAGCAGTTCTTC
16	TRBV3-1/TRBV3-2	TRBD2	TRBJ2-3	NA	CASSPLAGGVTDTQYF	TGTGCCAGCAGCCCCTTAGCGGGGGGGGTCACAGATACGCAGTATTTT
15	TRBV6-1	NA	TRBJ1-2	NA	CASSEVGRTVYGYTF	TGTGCCAGCAGTGAAGTAGGGAGGACAGTCTATGGCTACACCTTC
15	TRBV2	TRBD1	TRBJ1-2	NA	CASSDRTGFNYGYTF	TGTGCCAGCAGTGATCGGACAGGGTTTAACTATGGCTACACCTTC
13	TRBV2	NA	TRBJ1-4	once	CASRQLGPEKLFF	TGTGCCAGCAGACAATTGGGCCCCGAAAAACTGTTTTTT
13	TRBV6-5	NA	TRBJ2-2	NA	CASSYQGSGELFF	TGTGCCAGCAGTTATCAGGGTTCCGGGGAGCTGTTTTTT
14	TRBV6-5	TRBD1	TRBJ2-7	medium-sized	CASSRTGSTYEQYF	TGTGCCAGCAGCCGGACAGGCTCGACCTACGAGCAGTACTTC
11	TRBV2	NA	TRBJ2-5	NA	CASSIQETQYF	TGTGCCAGCAGTATTCAAGAGACCCAGTACTTC
18	TRBV7-2	TRBD1	TRBJ2-1	NA	CASSRPATRGRYLNEQFF	TGTGCCAGCAGCCGCCCCGCGACCAGGGGGCGGTACTTAAATGAGCAGTTCTTC
17	TRBV11-3	NA	TRBJ2-2	NA	CASSPRDGGVNTGELFF	TGTGCCAGCAGCCCAAGAGACGGCGGGGTAAACACCGGGGAGCTGTTTTTT
14	TRBV11-2	NA	TRBJ1-2	NA	CASSSSYANYGYTF	TGTGCCAGCAGCTCCAGCTACGCCAACTATGGCTACACCTTC
13	TRBV12-3/TRBV12-4	NA	TRBJ1-5	NA	CASTRGGDQPQHF	TGTGCCAGCACCCGGGGGGGAGACCAGCCCCAGCATTTT
14	TRBV5-1	NA	TRBJ2-1	NA	CASSLRGRDNEQFF	TGCGCCAGCAGCTTGAGGGGTAGGGACAATGAGCAGTTCTTC
15	TRBV7-2	NA	TRBJ2-1	NA	CASSSPGATYNEQFF	TGTGCCAGCAGCTCACCCGGAGCGACCTACAATGAGCAGTTCTTC
15	TRBV9	NA	TRBJ2-2	NA	CASSTTERPTGELFF	TGTGCCAGCAGCACAACCGAGCGGCCGACCGGGGAGCTGTTTTTT
14	TRBV11-2	NA	TRBJ2-7	medium-sized	CASEGQHRSYEQYF	TGTGCCAGTGAGGGACAACACCGCTCCTACGAGCAGTACTTC
16	TRBV5-6	TRBD1	TRBJ1-6	NA	CASSLDRGSAFSPLHF	TGTGCCAGCAGCTTGGACAGGGGTTCAGCGTTCTCACCCCTCCACTTT
15	TRBV14	NA	TRBJ2-3	NA	CASSPYGIGTDTQYF	TGTGCCAGCAGCCCGTACGGGATCGGCACAGATACGCAGTATTTT
15	TRBV27	TRBD1	TRBJ2-1	few	CASRAGQGAINEQFF	TGTGCCAGCAGGGCGGGACAGGGGGCTATCAATGAGCAGTTCTTC
11	TRBV6-5	NA	TRBJ1-1	NA	CASSEGSEAFF	TGTGCCAGCAGCGAGGGGTCCGAAGCTTTCTTT
13	TRBV18	NA	TRBJ2-2	NA	CASSPPNTGELFF	TGTGCCAGCTCACCACCGAACACCGGGGAGCTGTTTTTT
14	TRBV2	NA	TRBJ1-5	NA	CASSRDSGVQPQHF	TGTGCCAGCAGCCGGGACTCAGGGGTTCAGCCCCAGCATTTT
15	TRBV6-5	TRBD1	TRBJ1-5	NA	CASRGQGPNNQPQHF	TGTGCCAGCAGGGGACAGGGACCCAATAATCAGCCCCAGCATTTT
13	TRBV6-6	NA	TRBJ1-1	once	CASSYDYDTEAFF	TGTGCCAGCAGCTACGACTACGACACTGAAGCTTTCTTT
13	TRBV7-9	NA	TRBJ2-7	few	CASMQPAGYEQYF	TGTGCCAGCATGCAGCCCGCGGGCTACGAGCAGTACTTC
15	TRBV7-9	TRBD1	TRBJ1-1	NA	CASSLGQGAVTEAFF	TGTGCCAGCAGCTTAGGACAGGGGGCTGTCACTGAAGCTTTCTTT